This TCR beta chain was observed in a study of tumor-infiltrating lymphocytes in primary liver carcinoma. Study details: Each of the samples returned roughly 3.5 to 8 million productive TCRbeta reads (a yield similar across tissue types).

Unsorted whole blood served as the source of blood RNA, and germline DNA was extracted as well. A note on this clonotype: Its antigen remains unknown. At one boundary the junction diverges from the germline segment, which might be a read error.

Looked up from germline, CDR1 is MNHEY and CDR2 is SVGAGI. The CDR3 spans 15 residues. Reverse transcription of roughly 470 ng total RNA with a constant-region primer produced TCR beta cDNA. Investigators got TCR beta libraries out of three nested multiplex PCR rounds, done with slightly modified ARM-PCR. A C-beta reverse primer was combined with TRBV1-TRBV30 forward primers in the first two PCR rounds, and each round had 9 to 10 cycles. TCRdb re-derived calls from the multiplex PCR reads in MiXCR, one entry per CDR3 protein. The sample lists over 250,000 distinct CDR3 sequences; around three fifths were seen once. The study's findings and limits: Tumor-blood pairs (like tumor-adjacent pairs) overlapped less than tumor region pairs did.

What was sequenced was peripheral blood. The rearrangement links TRBV6-5 to TRBJ1-1; a possible D gene is TRBD1 (5 bases). This sequence was found in a young woman with primary liver carcinoma and hepatitis B virus infection. The CDR3 loop is CASSYFRAGRAEASF. The CDR3 DNA sequence: TGTGCCAGCAGTTACTTTCGCGCAGGGAGGGCTGAAGCTTCCTTT.